Following are 17 T cell receptor beta chains from one sample sequenced in a study of neurological immune-mediated disorders. TCRdb independently ran MiXCR on the 5' RACE reads; one entry per CDR3 protein. The top ten clones hold about 10% of a sample with about 48,000 distinct CDR3 sequences, roughly an eighth of them seen once. Time point noted: longitudinal time-point 3. Input material: PBMCs. The source is a male donor with HTLV-1-associated myelopathy (HAM/TSP).

This clonotype was recorded a few times. This chain connects TRBV5-1 to TRBJ2-3, with 7 bases matching TRBD2. Germline V gene lookup returns CDR1 SGHRS and CDR2 YFSETQ. V dropped 4 bases and J dropped 5; count of bases not matched to a gene: 10. The CDR3 runs 15 residues. The CDR3 loop reads CASSPRAGVRDTQYF. The CDR3 bases are TGCGCCAGCAGCCCCCGTGCGGGGGTTCGAGATACGCAGTATTTT. The entire variable domain, with the rest obtained from reference TRBV5-1 and TRBJ2-3, is as follows: KAGVTQTPRYLIKTRGQQVTLSCSPISGHRSVSWYQQTPGQGLQFLFEYFSETQRNKGNFPGRFSGRQFSNSRSEMNVSTLELGDSALYLCASSPRAGVRDTQYFGPGTRLTVL.

This clonotype occurred many times. The V call is TRBV2, the J call TRBJ1-2; D ambiguous. The CDR3 runs 12 residues. Germline V gene sequence: CDR1 SNHLY, CDR2 FYNNEI. Trimming stripped 4 bases from V and 3 bases from J, with 6 bases between. Written as DNA, the CDR3 is TGTGCCAGCAGTGTCACAGACTATGGCTACACCTTC. Residues: CASSVTDYGYTF. The entire variable domain, with the rest obtained from reference TRBV2 and TRBJ1-2, is as follows: EPEVTQTPSHQVTQMGQEVILRCVPISNHLYFYWYRQILGQKVEFLVSFYNNEISEKSEIFDDQFSVERPDGSNFTLKIRSTKLEDSAMYFCASSVTDYGYTFGSGTRLTVV.

The chain combines TRBV20-1 with TRBJ1-2; D call uncertain. Germline V gene data show CDR1 as DFQATT and CDR2 as SNEGSKA (reference sequence). This CDR3 has 12 amino acids. The V gene lost 3 bases and the J gene lost 4 bases, with 9 bases spanning the gap. The chain's CDR3 is CSARVAGYGYTF. The CDR3 DNA sequence: TGCAGTGCTAGGGTCGCTGGCTATGGCTACACCTTC.

A note on this clonotype: This sequence may be a read error, since a much larger clone differs from it by one base. The rearrangement joins TRBV5-1 to TRBJ2-1, with 10 bases fitting TRBD1. Germline V gene lookup returns CDR1 SGHRS and CDR2 YFSETQ. Losses at the gene ends were 0 bases for V and 9 bases for J; bases not matched to a gene: 9. This CDR3 spans 16 amino acids. The CDR3 here is CASSLAVGQGVGEQFF. The DNA of the CDR3 is TGCGCCAGCAGCTTGGCTGTCGGACAGGGGGTGGGTGAGCAGTTCTTC.

This clonotype was counted many times. The chain is built from TRBV10-2 and TRBJ1-1; D remains unclear. The CDR3 has 14 amino acids. V was shortened by 0 bases and J by 4 bases, with 9 bases between the two germline ends. CDR1 WSHSY and CDR2 SAAADI come from the germline V gene. The CDR3 is CASSESGAPTEAFF. DNA for the CDR3: TGCGCCAGCAGTGAGTCTGGCGCCCCCACTGAAGCTTTCTTT.

This clonotype was recorded at least ten times. The rearrangement links TRBV20-1 to TRBJ2-3; possible D gene TRBD2, 6 bases. This CDR3 spans 13 amino acids. V was shortened by 6 bases and J by 5 bases, with 15 bases between the two germline ends. From germline, CDR1 is DFQATT and CDR2 SNEGSKA (reference sequence). CDR3 sequence: CSAEGQGGDTQYF. DNA for the CDR3: TGCAGTGCCGAAGGCCAGGGAGGAGATACGCAGTATTTT.

This clonotype was found many times. This chain connects TRBV24-1 to TRBJ1-1; D may be TRBD1 (6 bases). The CDR3 loop spans 16 amino acids. Per the germline V gene, CDR1 is KGHDR and CDR2 is SFDVKD. The V and J ends lost 0 bases and 4 bases respectively, with 14 bases between them. CDR3 residues: CATSDLDSRGGTEAFF. In DNA, the CDR3 is TGTGCCACCAGTGATTTGGATAGCAGGGGTGGCACTGAAGCTTTCTTT.

Many counts were recorded for this clonotype. The J gene is TRBJ2-7, the V gene TRBV5-1, with D possibly TRBD2 on 5 matching bases. CDR1 SGHRS and CDR2 YFSETQ come from the germline V gene. V was trimmed by 4 bases and J by 2 bases, leaving 10 bases between them. CDR3 length equals 13 residues. The chain's CDR3 is CASSIGVTYEQYF. The DNA of the CDR3 is TGCGCCAGCAGCATCGGGGTCACCTACGAGCAGTACTTC.

The sample holds many counts of this clonotype. The chain uses TRBV6-2 or TRBV6-3 and TRBJ1-4; D remains ambiguous. Germline CDR1 is MNHEY and CDR2 is SVGEGT. This CDR3 comprises 13 residues. The germline V and J ends were trimmed by 8 bases and 3 bases, with 10 bases remaining between them. The CDR3 region has the DNA TGTGCCAGCGCCCTCGTACCTAATGAAAAACTGTTTTTT. This sequence encodes CASALVPNEKLFF.

This clonotype was found many times. The CDR3 sequence is CASSDVGSTDTQYF. The CDR3 nucleotides read TGTGCCAGCAGTGATGTGGGGAGCACAGATACGCAGTATTTT. The rearrangement uses TRBV25-1 and TRBJ2-3; D is uncertain. CDR1 and CDR2 from the germline V gene are MGHDK and SYGVNS. The ends were cut back, 3 bases at V and 0 bases at J, with 7 bases in the middle. This CDR3 region has 14 residues.

At least ten counts were recorded for this clonotype. The chain couples TRBV28 to TRBJ2-2; D is possibly TRBD1 (5 bases). This CDR3 contains 15 residues. V lost 2 bases and J lost 3, with 10 bases in between. The germline V gene encodes CDR1 MDHEN and CDR2 SYDVKM. CDR3 DNA: TGTGCCAGCAGTTTACTTGTCAGGGACACCGGGGAGCTGTTTTTT. Its translation: CASSLLVRDTGELFF.

The sample holds many counts of this clonotype. J is TRBJ2-1 and V is TRBV24-1, with TRBD2 identical over 10 bases. Germline V gene lookup returns CDR1 KGHDR and CDR2 SFDVKD. There are 18 residues in the CDR3. V lost 3 bases to trimming and J lost 3 bases; unmatched junction nucleotides: 10. This chain's CDR3 is CATSDPSASGGLYNEQFF. DNA of the CDR3: TGTGCCACCAGTGATCCCTCTGCTAGCGGGGGCCTCTACAATGAGCAGTTCTTC.

As concerns this clonotype: Since a much larger clone is just one base distant, this may be a read error. V is TRBV6-5 and J is TRBJ2-2, with D perhaps TRBD2 (7 bases). The CDR3 is 14 amino acids. CDR1 and CDR2 from the germline V gene are MNHEY and SVGAGI. CDR3 DNA sequence: TGTGCCAGCAGTTACCGGGGGGACACCGCGGAGCTGTTTTTT. Translation: CASSYRGDTAELFF.

This clonotype has ten or more counts. V usage is TRBV6-5 and J usage is TRBJ1-1; unclear D gene. CDR3 length: 15 amino acids. V shed 5 bases and J shed 0 bases, with 13 bases lying between them. Germline V lookup: CDR1 MNHEY, CDR2 SVGAGI. The CDR3 DNA reads as TGTGCCAGCAGTCAGACGGGGTTCATGAACACTGAAGCTTTCTTT. Amino acid sequence: CASSQTGFMNTEAFF.

This clonotype was picked up many times. The chain has TRBV4-3 and TRBJ1-6; tentatively, D is TRBD1 (6 bases). The CDR3 runs 14 residues. V lost 3 bases and J lost 8, with 11 bases in between. In germline, CDR1 is LGHNA, CDR2 YSLEER. CDR3 amino acids: CASSQTGQYSPLHF. Written as DNA, the CDR3 is TGCGCCAGCAGCCAGACCGGACAGTATTCACCCCTCCACTTT.

This chain joins TRBV6-2 or TRBV6-3 and TRBJ2-2; D might be TRBD1 (5 bases). The V gene lost 8 bases and the J gene lost 4 bases, with 20 bases spanning the gap. The V gene's germline CDR1 is MNHEY and CDR2 SVGEGT. There are 16 residues in the CDR3. For the CDR3, the DNA is TGTGCCAGCTCACGGCCGACAGTGCATGCCACCGGGGAGCTGTTTTTT. It is translated as CASSRPTVHATGELFF.

This clonotype was seen at least ten times. The gene calls are TRBV6-6 and TRBJ1-2; 11 bases are a match to TRBD1. J was trimmed by 5 bases and V by 6 bases; bases with no gene match: 5. Germline assignment: CDR1 MNHNY and CDR2 SVGAGI (reference sequence). CDR3 length equals 14 residues. The CDR3 DNA sequence: TGTGCCAGCAGGGACAGGGGGCTTTGGTATGGCTACACCTTC. This sequence encodes CASRDRGLWYGYTF.